The 14 T cell receptor beta chains below were found in one sample sequenced in a study of blood T cell repertoires in COVID-19. The data were produced by immunoSEQ multiplex PCR, yet TCRdb's version contains in-frame clones alone and is incomplete. The sample lists 150,000 to 200,000 clones, around 83% occurring once. The sequenced material came from PBMCs or T cells enriched from blood (not recorded which). All receptors derive from a man in his forties or fifties who had recovered from COVID-19.

The rearrangement links TRBV27 to TRBJ1-1; 7 bases match TRBD1. The CDR3 extends over 17 amino acids. With 5 bases clipped from V and 0 bases from J, the junction kept 12 bases outside the gene matches. Per the germline V gene, CDR1 is MNHEY and CDR2 is SMNVEV (reference sequence). The CDR3, as DNA: TGTGCCAGCAGTCCTGACAGGGATCTTATCGTGAACACTGAAGCTTTCTTT. Its protein is CASSPDRDLIVNTEAFF.

This chain connects TRBV2 to TRBJ2-1; D perhaps matches TRBD1 (5 bases). The length of the CDR3 is 14 residues. V dropped 8 bases and J dropped 7 bases, with 18 bases sitting between them. The germline gives CDR1 SNHLY, CDR2 FYNNEI. The chain's CDR3 is CASLGRVDRNEQFF. CDR3 DNA sequence: TGTGCCAGCTTGGGCAGGGTGGATCGGAATGAGCAGTTCTTC.

V and J are TRBV7-2 and TRBJ1-1, with 9 nucleotides matching TRBD1. V lost 3 bases, J lost 1 base, and 3 bases stayed unmatched. Germline CDR1 is SGHTA and CDR2 is FQGNSA. The CDR3 has 15 amino acids. The CDR3 reads CASSFTGGKNTEAFF. CDR3 nucleotide sequence: TGTGCCAGCAGCTTCACAGGGGGCAAGAACACTGAAGCTTTCTTT.

This chain joins TRBV19 and TRBJ1-5, with D possibly matching TRBD1 (6 bases). The ends were cut back, 0 bases at V and 4 bases at J, with 10 bases in the middle. From germline, CDR1 is LNHDA and CDR2 SQIVND (reference sequence). The length of the CDR3 is 15 residues. The CDR3 loop reads CASSIEGARNQPQHF. As DNA, the CDR3 is TGTGCCAGTAGTATAGAGGGGGCCAGGAATCAGCCCCAGCATTTT. Full variable domain (remainder filled in from reference TRBV19 and TRBJ1-5): DGGITQSPKYLFRKEGQNVTLSCEQNLNHDAMYWYRQDPGQGLRLIYYSQIVNDFQKGDIAEGYSVSREKKESFPLTVTSAQKNPTAFYLCASSIEGARNQPQHFGDGTRLSIL.

The chain is built from TRBV19 and TRBJ2-7, with 12 bases fitting TRBD1. CDR1 is LNHDA, CDR2 SQIVND, per germline (reference sequence). V gave up 3 bases and J gave up 6 bases; unmatched junction bases: 9. This CDR3 region has 16 residues. The CDR3 is CASSIARGTGGVEQYF. CDR3 nucleotides: TGTGCCAGTAGTATTGCCAGGGGGACAGGGGGCGTCGAGCAGTACTTC.

J is TRBJ2-7 and V is TRBV6-6, with 12 nucleotides matching TRBD2. The CDR3 has 16 amino acids. The V and J ends lost 4 bases and 10 bases, in that order; junction bases with no gene match: 14. Germline V gene sequence: CDR1 MNHNY, CDR2 SVGAGI (reference sequence). CDR3 in amino acids: CASSWTPTSGGPKQYF. The DNA of the CDR3 is TGTGCCAGCAGTTGGACTCCGACTAGCGGGGGCCCCAAACAGTACTTC.

The chain has TRBV11-3 and TRBJ2-1, with a tentative D call TRBD1 (5 bases). Germline CDR1 and CDR2: SGHNT and YENEEA. This CDR3 comprises 12 residues. Trimming shortened V by 3 bases and J by 8 bases, and 8 bases separated the two germline ends. Here the CDR3 reads CASSFQGDEQFF. The CDR3 coding sequence is TGTGCCAGCAGCTTTCAGGGCGATGAGCAGTTCTTC.

This clone was recorded a few times. The rearrangement links TRBV30 to TRBJ1-5; no reliable D call. The CDR3 loop spans 13 amino acids. CDR1 GTSNPN and CDR2 SVGIG come from the germline V gene (reference sequence). Trimming took 5 bases from V and 0 from J, leaving 8 bases between them. The DNA for the CDR3 is TGTGCCTGGGCTGACAATAGCAATCAGCCCCAGCATTTT. Translating it yields CAWADNSNQPQHF.

The chain is built from TRBV18 and TRBJ1-5; 8 positions match TRBD1. The CDR3 loop spans 15 amino acids. With 4 bases clipped from V and 6 bases from J, the junction kept 8 bases outside the gene matches. Germline CDR1 is KGHSH and CDR2 is LQKENI. CDR3 residues: CASSLGTGGAQPQHF. CDR3 nucleotides: TGTGCCAGCTCACTTGGGACAGGAGGCGCTCAGCCCCAGCATTTT.

The genes are TRBV19 and TRBJ1-3, with TRBD1 matching 7 bases. Germline trimming cut 3 bases from V and 4 bases from J; bases unmatched to any gene: 9. The CDR3 has 16 residues. CDR1 and CDR2 (germline): LNHDA, SQIVND (reference sequence). CDR3 DNA: TGTGCCAGTAGTATTACCTCACTGGGACAGGGAAACACCATATATTTT. Translation gives CASSITSLGQGNTIYF.

The chain combines TRBV7-9 with TRBJ1-2; maybe TRBD1 (6 bases). Germline-derived CDR1 and CDR2 are SEHNR and FQNEAQ (reference sequence). CDR3 size: 14 residues. V lost 4 bases to trimming and J lost 0 bases, with 9 bases between them. The CDR3 is CASSSTGTNYGYTF. Here the CDR3 DNA reads TGTGCCAGCAGCTCTACAGGGACTAACTATGGCTACACCTTC.

This clone was seen a few times. The DNA of the CDR3 is TGTGCCATTAGACAGGGCTATGGCTACACCTTC. Its protein is CAIRQGYGYTF. The chain combines TRBV3-1 (or the pseudogene TRBV3-2) with TRBJ1-2; 7 bases are a match to TRBD1. Germline loops: CDR1 LGHDT, CDR2 YNNKEL (reference sequence). The CDR3 consists of 11 residues. V dropped 10 bases and J dropped 4; count of bases not matched to a gene: 3.

The rearrangement uses TRBV27 and TRBJ1-6, with no clear D. The CDR3 totals 15 residues. Germline CDR1 and CDR2: MNHEY and SMNVEV (reference sequence). The V gene lost 2 bases and the J gene lost 7 bases, with 12 bases spanning the gap. CDR3 residues: CASSLRLQKNSPLHF. DNA of the CDR3: TGTGCCAGCAGTTTACGTTTACAGAAAAATTCACCCCTCCACTTT.

This clone was found a few times. J is TRBJ1-6 and V is TRBV6-5; possible D gene TRBD1, 5 bases. Between the trimmed V and J ends, which lost 0 bases and 7 bases, there was a span of 10 bases. The CDR3 runs to 15 residues. CDR1 and CDR2 (germline): MNHEY, SVGAGI. The CDR3 DNA sequence: TGTGCCAGCAGTTACTCAGGGGCCGGAAATTCACCCCTCCACTTT. This sequence encodes CASSYSGAGNSPLHF.